The 28 T cell receptor beta chains in this list originate from one sample, sequenced in a study of control samples from healthy donors and cancer patients. The repertoire was sequenced with immunoSEQ multiplex PCR; TCRdb's copy has only in-frame clones and lacks some. Of roughly 49,000 clones listed, roughly 92% were seen once; the top ten hold 0.65% to 0.95%. Sequences were obtained from PBMCs. Every receptor here comes from a young man with colorectal cancer.

This chain joins TRBV2 and TRBJ2-2; D gene ambiguous. The V end was cut by 5 bases, the J end by 4 bases, with 11 bases between. This CDR3 contains 14 residues. Germline V CDR1 and CDR2: SNHLY, FYNNEI. CDR3 sequence: CASSFSTVTGELFF. The CDR3 DNA sequence: TGTGCCAGCAGTTTCAGTACGGTCACCGGGGAGCTGTTTTTT.

The chain combines TRBV6-5 with TRBJ2-3; D is ambiguous. The germline V gene has CDR1 MNHEY and CDR2 SVGAGI. Trimming removed 6 bases at V and 2 bases at J, with 12 bases between. The CDR3 has 14 residues. The CDR3 sequence: CASSRRYHTDTQYF. The CDR3 DNA sequence: TGTGCCAGCAGCAGGAGATACCACACAGATACGCAGTATTTT.

Points on this clone: A junction end diverges from the germline sequence, so it may reflect a read error. The CDR3 region has the DNA TGTGCCGGCAGCTCACCGGGACAGGGTTCCTATGGCTACACCTTC. This codes for CAGSSPGQGSYGYTF. The genes are TRBV25-1 and TRBJ1-2; 9 bases fit TRBD1. The CDR3 is 15 amino acids. Per germline, CDR1 MGHDK and CDR2 SYGVNS.

The rearrangement links TRBV27 to TRBJ1-6, with D possibly TRBD1 on 6 matching bases. This CDR3 is built from 14 residues. Trimming took 3 bases from V and 8 from J, leaving 11 bases between them. CDR1 and CDR2 from the germline V gene are MNHEY and SMNVEV (reference sequence). The CDR3 coding sequence is TGTGCCAGCAGTTTTTGGGCAGGGGATTCACCCCTCCACTTT. Its translation is CASSFWAGDSPLHF.

This chain uses TRBV9 with TRBJ2-5; a possible D gene is TRBD2 (6 bases). CDR1 and CDR2 from the germline V gene are SGDLS and YYNGEE. CDR3 length: 17 amino acids. Deletions cut 4 bases from V and 4 bases from J, with 23 bases between. In nucleotides, the CDR3 is TGTGCCAGCAGCACCCAGCCGGGACTCTTCCTCCCAGAGACCCAGTACTTC. Its protein is CASSTQPGLFLPETQYF.

The rearrangement links TRBV2 to TRBJ2-3; the D gene is possibly TRBD1 (5 bases). Between the trimmed V and J ends, which lost 3 bases and 2 bases, there was a span of 12 bases. CDR1 and CDR2 from the germline V gene are SNHLY and FYNNEI. CDR3 length equals 15 residues. The CDR3 nucleotides read TGTGCCAGCAGTGAGCGACAGACAGACACAGATACGCAGTATTTT. The encoded protein is CASSERQTDTDTQYF.

The rearrangement links TRBV2 to TRBJ2-7, with a possible D match to TRBD2 (6 bases). The germline V gene encodes CDR1 SNHLY and CDR2 FYNNEI. Trimming cost V 7 bases and J 3 bases, with 16 bases left between them. The CDR3 loop spans 14 amino acids. This CDR3 is CASKPKGEDYEQYF. CDR3 coding DNA: TGTGCCAGCAAGCCGAAAGGGGAGGACTACGAGCAGTACTTC.

The rearrangement links TRBV5-6 to TRBJ2-2; D is unresolved. This CDR3 has 17 residues. V was shortened by 7 bases and J by 0 bases, with 19 bases between the two germline ends. Germline CDR1 is SGHDT and CDR2 is YYEEEE. CDR3 residues: CASHFTVADPNTGELFF. The DNA of the CDR3 is TGTGCCAGCCATTTTACTGTAGCAGATCCGAACACCGGGGAGCTGTTTTTT.

CDR3 region: CASSPSLNYNSPLHF. As DNA, the CDR3 is TGCGCCAGCAGCCCGTCTTTGAACTATAATTCACCCCTCCACTTT. J is TRBJ1-6 and V is TRBV5-1, with unresolved D. Germline loops: CDR1 SGHRS, CDR2 YFSETQ. V was shortened by 4 bases and J by 3 bases, with 11 bases between the two germline ends. This CDR3 has 15 residues.

The rearrangement joins TRBV4-1 to TRBJ1-5; tentatively, D is TRBD1 (5 bases). Trimming took 0 bases from V and 11 from J, leaving 17 bases between them. The CDR3 consists of 15 residues. Per the germline V gene, CDR1 is MGHRA and CDR2 is YSYEKL. The chain's CDR3 is CASSQDDSFRVAQHF. CDR3 DNA: TGCGCCAGCAGCCAAGATGACAGTTTTAGGGTGGCCCAGCATTTT.

The chain combines TRBV27 with TRBJ1-1; no clear D gene. V dropped 3 bases and J dropped 1 base, with 6 bases sitting between them. Germline V gene lookup returns CDR1 MNHEY and CDR2 SMNVEV (reference sequence). The CDR3 runs 13 residues. The CDR3 nucleotides read TGTGCCAGCAGTTTGATTGGGAACACTGAAGCTTTCTTT. This sequence encodes CASSLIGNTEAFF.

The CDR3 coding sequence is TGTGCCAGCAGTCCCGGGACAGGGAGCATTCAGTACTTC. Translating it yields CASSPGTGSIQYF. The V and J genes are TRBV11-2 and TRBJ2-4; 9 bases match TRBD1. CDR1 and CDR2 (germline): SGHAT, FQNNGV. V was pared by 6 bases and J by 9 bases, with 6 bases of the junction left unmatched. The CDR3 extends over 13 amino acids.

This chain connects TRBV3-1 (or the pseudogene TRBV3-2) to TRBJ2-1; D gene unclear. V was shortened by 5 bases and J by 1 base, with 9 bases between the two germline ends. The CDR3 consists of 14 residues. Germline loops: CDR1 LGHDT, CDR2 YNNKEL (reference sequence). The CDR3 DNA is TGTGCCAGCAGCTTTAGATCTTCCTACAATGAGCAGTTCTTC. It yields the protein CASSFRSSYNEQFF.

A few counts support this clone. This chain links TRBV19 with TRBJ1-1; TRBD1 might be the D (6 bases). This CDR3 comprises 13 residues. V was clipped by 7 bases and J by 6 bases, with 15 bases between them. CDR1 LNHDA and CDR2 SQIVND come from the germline V gene (reference sequence). The CDR3: CASTKGGSAEAFF. The CDR3 bases are TGTGCCAGTACAAAGGGGGGTAGCGCTGAAGCTTTCTTT.

This chain connects TRBV5-4 to TRBJ1-6; D possibly corresponds to TRBD1 (6 bases). From germline, CDR1 is SGHNT and CDR2 YYREEE (reference sequence). The V gene lost 3 bases and the J gene lost 6 bases, with 16 bases spanning the gap. The CDR3 runs 16 residues. The CDR3 DNA is TGTGCCAGCAGCTCATTTATTGGACAGCGTAATTCACCCCTCCACTTT. This gives the protein CASSSFIGQRNSPLHF.

The V and J genes are TRBV6-1 and TRBJ1-1, with D perhaps TRBD1 (5 bases). The ends were cut back, 2 bases at V and 2 bases at J, with 18 bases in the middle. The germline V gene encodes CDR1 MNHNS and CDR2 SASEGT. This CDR3 comprises 17 residues. The DNA of the CDR3 is TGTGCCAGCAGTGAATTGTTAGGTATAGGGGTTAACACTGAAGCTTTCTTT. This gives the protein CASSELLGIGVNTEAFF.

The chain recombines TRBV29-1 with TRBJ1-2; maybe TRBD1 (5 bases). Trimming pared 4 bases from V and 1 base from J, leaving 7 bases between. This CDR3 is built from 12 residues. The germline V gene has CDR1 SQVTM and CDR2 ANQGSEA. The DNA of the CDR3 is TGCAGCGTTGTAGGGGATAACTATGGCTACACCTTC. The encoded protein is CSVVGDNYGYTF.

This chain uses TRBV18 with TRBJ1-2; no definite D call. This CDR3 spans 14 amino acids. Per germline, CDR1 KGHSH and CDR2 LQKENI. V was cut by 3 bases and J by 5 bases, with 13 bases left in between. The CDR3: CASSPDNSPYGYTF. The CDR3, as DNA: TGTGCCAGCTCACCGGATAACAGTCCTTATGGCTACACCTTC.

The J gene is TRBJ2-3, the V gene TRBV4-3; maybe TRBD2 (5 bases). Between the trimmed V and J ends, which lost 0 bases and 4 bases, there was a span of 17 bases. The CDR3 consists of 17 residues. The germline V gene encodes CDR1 LGHNA and CDR2 YSLEER. For the CDR3, the DNA is TGCGCCAGCAGCCAAGAATTTGGACTCCCGTGGGCAGATACGCAGTATTTT. The encoded protein is CASSQEFGLPWADTQYF.

The chain recombines TRBV5-6 with TRBJ2-7; 7 bases line up with TRBD1. Looked up from germline, CDR1 is SGHDT and CDR2 is YYEEEE. The V and J ends lost 9 bases and 0 bases, in that order; junction bases with no gene match: 9. There are 14 residues in the CDR3. The CDR3 nucleotides are TGTGCCACCTCGAAGGGGGACAGCTCCTACGAGCAGTACGTC. It translates to CATSKGDSSYEQYV.

A note on this clone: The junction and the germline gene differ at one end; a read error may be behind it. The chain has TRBV5-1 and TRBJ2-3, with D perhaps TRBD1 or TRBD2 (6 bases each). There are 15 residues in the CDR3. Germline V CDR1 and CDR2: SGHRS, YFSETQ. The CDR3 sequence: CASTLGGPSTDTQYF. In DNA form, the CDR3 reads TGCGCCAGCACCTTGGGGGGCCCAAGCACAGATACGCAGTATTTT.

The J gene is TRBJ1-1, the V gene TRBV5-1, with 8 bases matching TRBD1. CDR1 is SGHRS, CDR2 YFSETQ, per germline. Trimming removed 8 bases from V and 4 bases from J; junction bases left unmatched: 7. The length of the CDR3 is 13 residues. Here the CDR3 DNA reads TGCGCCAGTGAACAGGGGGGCGGCACTGAAGCTTTCTTT. Translating gives CASEQGGGTEAFF.

V and J are TRBV7-8 and TRBJ2-5, with no clear D. This CDR3 is 13 amino acids long. V was cut by 6 bases and J by 5 bases, with 13 bases left in between. Germline V lookup: CDR1 SGHVS, CDR2 FQNEAQ. CDR3: CASRLIEGETQYF. CDR3 DNA: TGTGCCAGCAGGCTGATCGAAGGCGAGACCCAGTACTTC.

The chain joins TRBV19 to TRBJ1-1; possibly TRBD1 for D (5 bases). The ends were cut back, 1 base at V and 3 bases at J, with 9 bases in the middle. Germline CDR1 reads LNHDA; CDR2 reads SQIVND (reference sequence). This CDR3 comprises 14 residues. CDR3 coding DNA: TGTGCCAGTAGTATAGGAGCAGGGTACACTGAAGCTTTCTTT. Its translation: CASSIGAGYTEAFF.

This sequence joins TRBV19 and TRBJ2-6; tentatively, D is TRBD1 (6 bases). This CDR3 comprises 17 residues. Germline V gene sequence: CDR1 LNHDA, CDR2 SQIVND (reference sequence). V was cut by 4 bases and J by 0 bases, with 13 bases left in between. The CDR3 coding sequence is TGTGCCAGTAGTAAACAGGGCGGCAGCTCTGGGGCCAACGTCCTGACTTTC. Encoded protein: CASSKQGGSSGANVLTF.

In this sample, this clone turned up once. The V gene is TRBV19, the J gene TRBJ2-3; 7 bases match TRBD1. Germline CDR1 is LNHDA and CDR2 is SQIVND (reference sequence). Trimming removed 5 bases from V and 1 base from J; junction bases left unmatched: 6. The CDR3 totals 15 residues. The CDR3 DNA sequence: TGTGCCAGTAGTGTCCGACAGGGAGGCACAGATACGCAGTATTTT. Encoded protein: CASSVRQGGTDTQYF.

The V gene is TRBV2, the J gene TRBJ2-7; 9 positions agree with TRBD2. There are 17 residues in the CDR3. V lost 1 base to trimming and J lost 5 bases; unmatched junction nucleotides: 12. Germline CDR1 reads SNHLY; CDR2 reads FYNNEI. The CDR3 nucleotides are TGTGCCAGCAGTGAAGTACCGGGACTAGCAATGATCCACGAGCAGTACGTC. Translation: CASSEVPGLAMIHEQYV.

The chain has TRBV6-1 and TRBJ1-1; unclear D gene. The CDR3 is 14 amino acids. From germline, CDR1 is MNHNS and CDR2 SASEGT. V gave up 2 bases and J gave up 3 bases, with 10 bases separating them. CDR3 in amino acids: CASSERRVYTEAFF. In DNA, the CDR3 is TGTGCCAGCAGTGAACGGAGGGTTTACACTGAAGCTTTCTTT.